What follows describes a single T cell receptor beta chain. This clonotype was counted only a few times. Its antigen specificity is not known. Per-base quality was not reported, and no clone a single base away is much larger than it. The sample comes from a study of post-analysis software for immune sequencing data (dated by TCRdb to the mid-2010s). In terms of the full investigation: The recorded disease courses included relapsing-remitting, secondary progressive and progressive-relapsing multiple sclerosis, and some patients had no subtype annotation. The multiple sclerosis patient repertoires were compared with some twelve previously published healthy control repertoires from donors aged about 6 to 26 years. A subset of samples was prepared in parallel using single-end sample barcoding, then pooled and co-amplified after Illumina adapter ligation. Beyond this particular receptor, the publication reports: Patients showed significantly higher frequencies than controls for a few TRBV segments, among them TRBV5-6, TRBV5-1 and TRBV20-1. The multiple sclerosis patient group was slightly younger than the control group. When samples were clustered directly using the F measure, samples prepared in the same batch co-clustered strongly, which prompted a batch-effect correction. Compared with controls, multiple sclerosis patients had significantly lower normalized Chao1 diversity, a finding suggesting substantial peripheral T-cell clonal expansion.

The library relied on PCR. Data came from an Illumina HiSeq 2500. To reduce PCR and sequencing biases, unique molecular identifiers were built into the TCR beta cDNA libraries. Every 1 to 10 million input T cells yielded approximately 500,000 cDNA molecules, meaning each molecule approximated one T cell. Patient libraries were prepared and sequenced with the same protocol used for the earlier healthy control dataset. Within a given batch, samples were prepared together, multiplexed and sequenced on the same HiSeq lane. As for how the authors treated the data: Raw barcoded reads were processed with MIGEC, and single-read molecular identifier groups were discarded before consensus assembly and CDR3 extraction. VDJtools was used for post-analysis of the clonotype tables, with diversity normalized by down-sampling every dataset to the smallest sample size. To correct batch-related cross-sample contamination, repertoire overlap clustering matched CDR3 amino acid sequences but not nucleotide sequences. Through fastp at Q25 and MiXCR, TCRdb rebuilt clones from the public reads, retaining in-frame beta chains. Each entry merges the rows of one CDR3 protein and shows their most common DNA and genes. The authors' filters were not applied to this entry. For this sample there are fewer than 850,000 distinct CDR3 sequences; 35% to 55% appear just once. The ten largest clones represent around 4.7% of the sample.

V ends up 4 bases short and J 2 bases short, with an unmatched junction base count of 4. The CDR3, cysteine through phenylalanine, is 15 amino acids long. The CDR3 DNA has 45 bases and is translated from base 1. Reading the germline V gene gives CDR1 MGHRA and CDR2 YSYEKL. To demonstrate the VDJtools post-analysis software, the study profiled TCR beta repertoires from the peripheral blood of under 15 young patients with multiple sclerosis. The multiple sclerosis patients were children and adolescents between roughly 6 and 16 years of age. This chain joins TRBV4-1 to TRBJ2-7; a stretch of 11 junction bases matches TRBD2. This TCR was recovered from a girl aged 5 to 17 with multiple sclerosis. The sequenced material came from blood. The CDR3 region has the sequence CASSPPTSGTYEQYF. The sequenced DNA: TGCGCCAGCAGCCCCCCGACTAGCGGGACCTACGAGCAGTACTTC.